A single sample is the source of the 3 T cell receptor beta chains below, sequenced in a study of cytomegalovirus exposure and HLA in healthy donors. This table comes from immunoSEQ multiplex PCR, and its TCRdb copy is limited to in-frame clones, with some not included. The sample has 150,000 to 200,000 clones, roughly 82% seen once. Sequencing was carried out using PBMCs. The receptor set was obtained from a woman in her twenties or thirties in good health and CMV-seropositive.

J is TRBJ1-2 and V is TRBV6-6; unclear D gene. Per the germline V gene, CDR1 is MNHNY and CDR2 is SVGAGI (reference sequence). This CDR3 has 12 amino acids. V was pared by 5 bases and J by 9 bases, with 13 bases between. The CDR3 DNA is TGTGCCAGCAGTGTACCTCCTGCGAGCTACACCTTC. Protein product: CASSVPPASYTF.

The J gene is TRBJ2-7, the V gene TRBV7-2; 7 bases line up with TRBD1. CDR1 SGHTA and CDR2 FQGNSA come from the germline V gene. J lost 6 bases, V lost 6 bases, and 17 bases had no gene match. The CDR3 loop spans 16 amino acids. CDR3 region: CASSSLGVGGSGEQYF. As DNA, the CDR3 is TGTGCCAGCAGTTCCCTCGGCGTAGGGGGCTCGGGCGAGCAGTACTTC.

The rearrangement uses TRBV27 and TRBJ1-5, with D perhaps matching TRBD1 (6 bases). Germline V gene data show CDR1 as MNHEY and CDR2 as SMNVEV (reference sequence). This CDR3 is built from 17 residues. The germline V and J ends were trimmed by 7 bases and 2 bases, with 21 bases remaining between them. For the CDR3, the DNA is TGTGCCAGCACTCCCCGATACAGGGAAGCCGGCAATCAGCCCCAGCATTTT. Amino acid sequence: CASTPRYREAGNQPQHF.